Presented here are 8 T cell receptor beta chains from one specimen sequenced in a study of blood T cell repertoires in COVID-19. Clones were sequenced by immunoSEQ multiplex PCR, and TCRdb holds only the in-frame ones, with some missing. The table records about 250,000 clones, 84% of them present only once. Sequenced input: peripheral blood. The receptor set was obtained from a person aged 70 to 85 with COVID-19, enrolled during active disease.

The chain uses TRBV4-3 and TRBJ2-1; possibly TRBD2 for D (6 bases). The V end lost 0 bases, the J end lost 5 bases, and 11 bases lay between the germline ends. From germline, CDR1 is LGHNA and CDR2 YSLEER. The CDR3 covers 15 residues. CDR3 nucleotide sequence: TGCGCCAGCAGCCAAGAGGGGACTCTCAACAATGAGCAGTTCTTC. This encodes CASSQEGTLNNEQFF.

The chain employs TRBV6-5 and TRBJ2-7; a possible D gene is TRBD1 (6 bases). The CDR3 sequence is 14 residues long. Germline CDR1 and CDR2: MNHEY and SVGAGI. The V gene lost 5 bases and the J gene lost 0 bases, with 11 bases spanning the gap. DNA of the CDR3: TGTGCCAGCAGTAGCCAGGGGTCCTCCTACGAGCAGTACTTC. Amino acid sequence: CASSSQGSSYEQYF.

CDR3 nucleotide sequence: TGTGCCAGTTCATTTAAACTAGGACAGGTAGAGCAGTACTTC. Residues: CASSFKLGQVEQYF. The chain joins TRBV2 to TRBJ2-7; the match to TRBD1 covers 7 bases. There are 14 residues in the CDR3. With 9 bases clipped from V and 7 bases from J, the junction kept 15 bases outside the gene matches. Germline V CDR1 and CDR2: SNHLY, FYNNEI.

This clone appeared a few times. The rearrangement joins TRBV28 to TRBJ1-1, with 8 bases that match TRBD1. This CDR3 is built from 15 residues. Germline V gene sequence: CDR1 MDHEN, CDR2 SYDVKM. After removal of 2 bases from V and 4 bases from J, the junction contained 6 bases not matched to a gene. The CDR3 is CASSLSGQGSTEAFF. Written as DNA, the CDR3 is TGTGCCAGCAGTTTAAGTGGACAGGGTAGCACTGAAGCTTTCTTT.

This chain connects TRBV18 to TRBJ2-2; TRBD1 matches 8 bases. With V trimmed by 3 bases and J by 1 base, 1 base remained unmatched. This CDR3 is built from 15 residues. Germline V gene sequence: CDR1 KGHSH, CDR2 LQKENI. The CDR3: CASSPGQENTGELFF. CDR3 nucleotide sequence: TGTGCCAGCTCACCGGGACAGGAGAACACCGGGGAGCTGTTTTTT.

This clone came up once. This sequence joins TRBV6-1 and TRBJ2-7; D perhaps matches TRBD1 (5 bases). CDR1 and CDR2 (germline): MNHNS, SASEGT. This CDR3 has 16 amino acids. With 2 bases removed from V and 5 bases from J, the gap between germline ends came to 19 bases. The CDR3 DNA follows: TGTGCCAGCAGTGAAAGGGCAGGGCGTTTTTCACACGAGCAGTACTTC. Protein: CASSERAGRFSHEQYF.

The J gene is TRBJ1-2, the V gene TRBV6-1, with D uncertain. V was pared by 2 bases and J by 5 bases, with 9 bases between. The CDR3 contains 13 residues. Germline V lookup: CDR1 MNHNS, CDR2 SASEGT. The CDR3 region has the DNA TGTGCCAGCAGTGAAATCCTCAGATATGGCTACACCTTC. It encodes CASSEILRYGYTF.

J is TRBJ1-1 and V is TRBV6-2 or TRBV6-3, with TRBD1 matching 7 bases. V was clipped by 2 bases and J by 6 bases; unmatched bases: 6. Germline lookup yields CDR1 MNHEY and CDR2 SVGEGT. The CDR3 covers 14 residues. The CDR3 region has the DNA TGTGCCAGCAGTTACAGGGGGCGCCGCGCTGAAGCTTTCTTT. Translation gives CASSYRGRRAEAFF.